Shown below are 27 T cell receptor beta chains from a single sample sequenced in a study of blood T cell repertoires in COVID-19. Repertoires were generated with immunoSEQ multiplex PCR, while TCRdb's copy carries only in-frame clones and drops some. The table records around 150,000 clones, approximately 90% of them present only once. The sequencing input was peripheral blood. The receptors shown here come from a man younger than 30 with acute or convalescent COVID-19.

The V and J genes are TRBV18 and TRBJ1-4; D gene ambiguous. The ends were cut back, 2 bases at V and 8 bases at J, with 6 bases in the middle. The length of the CDR3 is 12 residues. CDR1 and CDR2 from the germline V gene are KGHSH and LQKENI. The CDR3: CASSPVGEKLFF. The CDR3 DNA reads TGTGCCAGCTCACCAGTGGGCGAAAAACTGTTTTTT.

DNA of the CDR3: TGTGCCAGCAGTGCTAAAACTCGGGGCTATGGCTACACCTTC. Translation gives CASSAKTRGYGYTF. The rearrangement uses TRBV27 and TRBJ1-2; D unresolved. Germline-derived CDR1 and CDR2 are MNHEY and SMNVEV (reference sequence). The V gene lost 5 bases and the J gene lost 4 bases, with 14 bases spanning the gap. The CDR3 sequence is 14 residues long.

The V and J genes are TRBV2 and TRBJ2-7; 8 nucleotides align to TRBD2. The CDR3 has 17 residues. V dropped 0 bases and J dropped 3; count of bases not matched to a gene: 10. CDR1 is SNHLY, CDR2 FYNNEI, per germline. The CDR3 sequence is CASSEALPGGGNYEQYF. The CDR3, as DNA: TGTGCCAGCAGTGAAGCGCTTCCGGGAGGGGGGAACTACGAGCAGTACTTC.

V is TRBV2 and J is TRBJ2-3; 10 positions match TRBD2. The CDR3 consists of 17 residues. Germline loops: CDR1 SNHLY, CDR2 FYNNEI. V lost 7 bases to trimming and J lost 1 base; unmatched junction nucleotides: 11. CDR3 DNA sequence: TGTGCCAGCACAACGGCTAGCGGGAGAGGGGGCACAGATACGCAGTATTTT. It yields the protein CASTTASGRGGTDTQYF.

V is TRBV4-1 and J is TRBJ1-1; no firm D call. The germline gives CDR1 MGHRA, CDR2 YSYEKL. V shed 1 base and J shed 4 bases, with 13 bases lying between them. This CDR3 has 15 residues. The CDR3 loop is CASSQAIQVGTEAFF. The DNA for the CDR3 is TGCGCCAGCAGCCAAGCAATTCAGGTAGGCACTGAAGCTTTCTTT.

The V call is TRBV7-9, the J call TRBJ1-2; possibly TRBD1 for D (6 bases). The CDR3 contains 14 residues. Trimming removed 0 bases from V and 8 bases from J, with 13 bases in between. Germline CDR1 and CDR2: SEHNR and FQNEAQ (reference sequence). The CDR3 loop is CASSLAGAGYGYTF. CDR3 coding DNA: TGTGCCAGCAGCTTAGCGGGGGCAGGGTACGGCTACACCTTC.

The rearrangement uses TRBV27 and TRBJ1-6, with D perhaps TRBD1 (6 bases). V gave up 2 bases and J gave up 9 bases, with 17 bases separating them. The CDR3 is made up of 16 amino acids. Germline V gene data show CDR1 as MNHEY and CDR2 as SMNVEV (reference sequence). CDR3 in amino acids: CASSLTGRSPGSPLHF. CDR3 coding DNA: TGTGCCAGCAGTTTAACAGGGCGGTCCCCGGGTTCACCCCTCCACTTT.

The chain links TRBV5-8 to TRBJ2-3; 8 bases are a match to TRBD2. With V trimmed by 5 bases and J by 1 base, 6 bases remained unmatched. Germline V gene lookup returns CDR1 SGHTS and CDR2 YDEGEE. The CDR3 runs 15 residues. The CDR3 region is CASRVGTSGTDTQYF. DNA of the CDR3: TGTGCCAGCAGGGTTGGGACTAGTGGCACAGATACGCAGTATTTT.

This chain uses TRBV19 with TRBJ2-1; unclear D gene. Per germline, CDR1 LNHDA and CDR2 SQIVND (reference sequence). V gave up 11 bases and J gave up 8 bases, with 16 bases separating them. The CDR3 length is 12 residues. The CDR3 sequence: CASNGQEHEQFF. The CDR3 DNA reads as TGTGCCTCTAATGGCCAGGAACATGAGCAGTTCTTC.

The J gene is TRBJ1-4, the V gene TRBV30; the D is unclear. The CDR3 has 15 amino acids. Germline V lookup: CDR1 GTSNPN, CDR2 SVGIG (reference sequence). Trimming shortened V by 3 bases and J by 5 bases, and 16 bases separated the two germline ends. The CDR3: CAWSHRPIGNEKLFF. CDR3 nucleotides: TGTGCCTGGAGCCACCGACCGATCGGGAATGAAAAACTGTTTTTT.

This sequence joins TRBV2 and TRBJ2-7; D uncertain. V was pared by 4 bases and J by 4 bases, with 8 bases between. The germline gives CDR1 SNHLY, CDR2 FYNNEI. The CDR3 is 12 residues long. The chain's CDR3 is CASSVSRYEQYF. CDR3 nucleotides: TGTGCCAGCAGTGTTTCCAGGTACGAGCAGTACTTC.

J is TRBJ2-4 and V is TRBV27; TRBD2 matches 12 bases. J was trimmed by 0 bases and V by 6 bases; bases with no gene match: 12. The CDR3 has 19 amino acids. The germline V gene has CDR1 MNHEY and CDR2 SMNVEV (reference sequence). CDR3 sequence (DNA): TGTGCCAGCAGCCAAGTCCTAGCGGGGGGGGTCCTAGCCAAAAACATTCAGTACTTC. This codes for CASSQVLAGGVLAKNIQYF.

This chain uses TRBV27 with TRBJ1-5; 10 positions agree with TRBD1. This CDR3 has 14 amino acids. V shed 9 bases, J shed 5 bases, and the junction held 7 bases outside the gene matches. The germline V gene has CDR1 MNHEY and CDR2 SMNVEV (reference sequence). For the CDR3, the DNA is TGTGCCAGTTTGACAGGGGGCTCGGATCAGCCCCAGCATTTT. It encodes CASLTGGSDQPQHF.

The chain combines TRBV30 with TRBJ1-1; D unclear. The CDR3 is 14 residues long. CDR1 is GTSNPN and CDR2 is SVGIG in the germline V gene (reference sequence). Trimming took off 0 bases at V and 7 bases at J, with 15 bases between the two ends. The CDR3 sequence: CAWSVPRRRYEAFF. CDR3 coding DNA: TGTGCCTGGAGTGTACCTAGGAGACGCTATGAAGCTTTCTTT.

The rearrangement links TRBV6-5 to TRBJ1-1; D gene ambiguous. The V gene's germline CDR1 is MNHEY and CDR2 SVGAGI. The CDR3 extends over 11 amino acids. The V end was cut by 5 bases, the J end by 5 bases, with 6 bases between. The DNA of the CDR3 is TGTGCCAGCAGTACGACTACTGAAGCTTTCTTT. It codes for CASSTTTEAFF.

The chain joins TRBV27 to TRBJ1-2; D is ambiguous. The CDR3 runs 13 residues. Germline V CDR1 and CDR2: MNHEY, SMNVEV (reference sequence). The V end lost 5 bases, the J end lost 10 bases, and 17 bases lay between the germline ends. The CDR3 region has the DNA TGTGCCAGCAGTCCCCACGGGGAGCCGGACTACACCTTC. This encodes CASSPHGEPDYTF.

This clone was recorded only once. This chain links TRBV21-1 with TRBJ1-2. TRBV21-1 is designated a pseudogene. The CDR3 contains 15 residues. DNA for the CDR3: TGTGCCAGCAGAGAGCCGGGGTTGGGTAACTATGGCTACACCTTC. Its protein product is CASREPGLGNYGYTF.

The chain combines TRBV29-1 with TRBJ1-2; TRBD1 aligns across 12 bases. From germline, CDR1 is SQVTM and CDR2 ANQGSEA. J was trimmed by 8 bases and V by 5 bases; bases with no gene match: 6. This CDR3 comprises 13 residues. The CDR3 is CSVPGTGGFGYTF. In DNA form, the CDR3 reads TGCAGCGTTCCCGGGACAGGGGGCTTCGGCTACACCTTC.

The chain combines TRBV5-1 with TRBJ1-4; the match to TRBD1 covers 8 bases. The CDR3 contains 15 residues. CDR1 is SGHRS, CDR2 YFSETQ, per germline. Trimming at V came to 4 bases and at J to 3 bases, leaving 5 bases not matched to a gene. The chain's CDR3 is CASSPTGASNEKLFF. The CDR3 DNA is TGCGCCAGCAGCCCGACAGGGGCGTCTAATGAAAAACTGTTTTTT.

J is TRBJ1-1 and V is TRBV5-1, with unresolved D. The CDR3 is 15 residues long. Germline V gene sequence: CDR1 SGHRS, CDR2 YFSETQ. Trimming left V 1 base short and J 3 bases short, with 13 bases between. The CDR3 spells CASSLYAPPDTEAFF. CDR3 bases: TGCGCCAGCAGCTTGTACGCTCCCCCGGACACTGAAGCTTTCTTT. Full variable domain (outside the CDR3, taken from reference TRBV5-1 and TRBJ1-1): KAGVTQTPRYLIKTRGQQVTLSCSPISGHRSVSWYQQTPGQGLQFLFEYFSETQRNKGNFPGRFSGRQFSNSRSEMNVSTLELGDSALYLCASSLYAPPDTEAFFGQGTRLTVV.

This chain joins TRBV6-5 and TRBJ1-2; unclear D gene. There are 16 residues in the CDR3. V lost 0 bases, J lost 6 bases, and 17 bases lay in between. The germline V gene has CDR1 MNHEY and CDR2 SVGAGI. The CDR3 spells CASSYSKALRSNGYTF. The CDR3 DNA reads TGTGCCAGCAGTTACTCGAAGGCTTTGCGTAGCAATGGCTACACCTTC.

This chain's CDR3 is CASSLTSPGQGYYGYTF. CDR3 nucleotide sequence: TGTGCCAGCAGTCTCACTTCTCCGGGACAGGGCTACTATGGCTACACCTTC. J is TRBJ1-2 and V is TRBV6-6; the match to TRBD1 covers 9 bases. Germline-derived CDR1 and CDR2 are MNHNY and SVGAGI (reference sequence). Trimming cost V 5 bases and J 3 bases; bases outside gene matches: 13. The CDR3 contains 17 residues.

This clone was counted a single time. V is TRBV6-5 and J is TRBJ1-3; D remains unclear. Germline assignment: CDR1 MNHEY and CDR2 SVGAGI. Deletions cut 7 bases from V and 0 bases from J, with 4 bases between. The CDR3 spans 12 residues. The CDR3 loop is CASISSGNTIYF. DNA of the CDR3: TGTGCCAGCATCTCCTCTGGAAACACCATATATTTT.

This sequence joins TRBV7-8 and TRBJ1-5; a possible D gene is TRBD1 (6 bases). The CDR3 covers 16 residues. The V gene lost 1 base and the J gene lost 6 bases, with 16 bases spanning the gap. Germline assignment: CDR1 SGHVS and CDR2 FQNEAQ. CDR3 DNA: TGTGCCAGCAGCTTAGGGCCGGGGGGGCAGGGTCAGCCCCAGCATTTT. Encoded protein: CASSLGPGGQGQPQHF.

There are a few counts of this clone. The rearrangement joins TRBV5-5 to TRBJ1-4; 10 bases agree with TRBD1. This CDR3 contains 15 residues. Germline CDR1 and CDR2: SGHKS and YYEKEE (reference sequence). Trimming cost V 0 bases and J 7 bases; bases outside gene matches: 3. The DNA for the CDR3 is TGTGCCAGCAGCTTGGGGGGACAGGGGTTTGAAAAACTGTTTTTT. Protein: CASSLGGQGFEKLFF.

CDR3 DNA: TGCGCCAGCAGCTCGGACAGCTACAATGAGCAGTTCTTC. As protein: CASSSDSYNEQFF. The chain is built from TRBV5-1 and TRBJ2-1; possibly TRBD1 for D (6 bases). The germline V and J ends were trimmed by 3 bases and 3 bases, with 7 bases remaining between them. The germline V gene encodes CDR1 SGHRS and CDR2 YFSETQ. The CDR3 runs 13 residues.

This clone was detected only once. V usage is TRBV7-6 and J usage is TRBJ2-2; TRBD2 matches at 15 bases. Germline V gene sequence: CDR1 SGHVS, CDR2 FNYEAQ. With 3 bases clipped from V and 5 bases from J, the junction kept 10 bases outside the gene matches. The CDR3 loop spans 19 amino acids. The CDR3 here is CASSLGGLAGGPRTGELFF. As DNA, the CDR3 is TGTGCCAGCAGCTTGGGAGGACTAGCGGGGGGGCCAAGGACCGGGGAGCTGTTTTTT.